The 17 T cell receptor beta chains in this list originate from one sample, sequenced in a study of cytomegalovirus exposure and HLA in healthy donors. Using immunoSEQ multiplex PCR, the repertoire was profiled, and TCRdb retains in-frame clones only, with some absent. The data contain around 130,000 clones, almost 90% of them seen just once; the ten biggest clones take up 1.4% to 1.5%. Input material: PBMCs. The receptors originated from a man younger than 40 in good health and CMV-seronegative.

The gene calls are TRBV9 and TRBJ1-5; 8 nucleotides line up with TRBD1. There are 18 residues in the CDR3. Germline V gene lookup returns CDR1 SGDLS and CDR2 YYNGEE. The trim removed 0 bases at V and 0 bases at J, leaving 8 bases unmatched. The CDR3 is CASSVAGQGGHSNQPQHF. The CDR3 DNA sequence: TGTGCCAGCAGCGTAGCTGGACAGGGAGGTCATAGCAATCAGCCCCAGCATTTT.

CDR3 bases: TGTGCCAGCAGTTTACTCCCGCCTAGCGGGAGGGCCACAGATACGCAGTATTTT. Translation gives CASSLLPPSGRATDTQYF. The rearrangement uses TRBV27 and TRBJ2-3, with 12 bases identical to TRBD2. Germline CDR1 reads MNHEY; CDR2 reads SMNVEV (reference sequence). With 2 bases clipped from V and 2 bases from J, the junction kept 8 bases outside the gene matches. The CDR3 runs to 18 residues.

The gene calls are TRBV27 and TRBJ2-7; 8 bases fit TRBD1. The length of the CDR3 is 14 residues. V lost 5 bases and J lost 1; bases outside the gene matches: 4. Germline values: CDR1 MNHEY, CDR2 SMNVEV (reference sequence). The CDR3 loop reads CASSARQGSYEQYF. Here the CDR3 DNA reads TGTGCCAGCAGTGCGAGACAGGGGTCCTACGAGCAGTACTTC.

The chain has TRBV11-1 and TRBJ1-1, with a weak D call TRBD1 (6 bases). Germline-derived CDR1 and CDR2 are SGHAT and FQDESV (reference sequence). This CDR3 region has 14 residues. Trimming stripped 5 bases from V and 5 bases from J, with 15 bases between. CDR3 region: CASSITGRGTEAFF. In DNA, the CDR3 is TGTGCCAGCAGCATAACAGGGCGTGGGACTGAAGCTTTCTTT.

The chain uses TRBV4-1 and TRBJ2-3; D gene ambiguous. The CDR3 runs to 14 residues. In germline, CDR1 is MGHRA, CDR2 YSYEKL. V was clipped by 1 base and J by 2 bases, with 7 bases between them. CDR3 sequence (DNA): TGCGCCAGCAGCCAAGGCAGGAACACAGATACGCAGTATTTT. Translated: CASSQGRNTDTQYF.

The table lists this clone with a few counts. The gene calls are TRBV5-4 and TRBJ1-3; 9 bases are a match to TRBD1. The CDR3 spans 15 residues. J lost 2 bases, V lost 3 bases, and 3 bases had no gene match. Germline-derived CDR1 and CDR2 are SGHNT and YYREEE (reference sequence). The CDR3, as DNA: TGTGCCAGCAGCTCGGGACAGGGCCCTGGAAACACCATATATTTT. Amino acids: CASSSGQGPGNTIYF.

V is TRBV7-3 and J is TRBJ2-3; no definite D call. The CDR3 runs 13 residues. Germline V CDR1 and CDR2: SGHTA, FQGTGA. V shed 2 bases and J shed 2 bases, with 5 bases lying between them. The DNA of the CDR3 is TGTGCCAGCAGCTTAGACAACACAGATACGCAGTATTTT. This translates into CASSLDNTDTQYF.

J is TRBJ2-7 and V is TRBV10-1; TRBD2 matches 7 bases. Trimming removed 0 bases from V and 3 bases from J; junction bases left unmatched: 8. Germline V lookup: CDR1 WNHNN, CDR2 SYGVQD (reference sequence). The CDR3 has 16 amino acids. CDR3 residues: CASSESIGGSRYEQYF. The CDR3 DNA sequence: TGCGCCAGCAGTGAGTCGATCGGGGGGAGTCGCTACGAGCAGTACTTC.

This chain connects TRBV19 to TRBJ2-7; 7 bases agree with TRBD1. Looked up from germline, CDR1 is LNHDA and CDR2 is SQIVND (reference sequence). This CDR3 region has 15 residues. The junction had 10 bases not matched to a gene; V was cut back by 3 bases and J by 5 bases. CDR3 protein: CASSMGVQGRDEQYF. Written as DNA, the CDR3 is TGTGCCAGTAGTATGGGTGTACAGGGGCGAGACGAGCAGTACTTC. Filled out from reference TRBV19 and TRBJ2-7, the complete variable domain reads DGGITQSPKYLFRKEGQNVTLSCEQNLNHDAMYWYRQDPGQGLRLIYYSQIVNDFQKGDIAEGYSVSREKKESFPLTVTSAQKNPTAFYLCASSMGVQGRDEQYFGPGTRLTVT.

The chain employs TRBV18 and TRBJ2-1; 7 nucleotides align to TRBD1. The germline V gene encodes CDR1 KGHSH and CDR2 LQKENI. CDR3 length: 13 residues. Losses at the gene ends were 2 bases for V and 8 bases for J; bases not matched to a gene: 3. The chain's CDR3 is CASSPNQGDEQFF. The CDR3 bases are TGTGCCAGCTCACCAAATCAGGGGGATGAGCAGTTCTTC.

The CDR3 is CASSLGPYYGYTF. As DNA, the CDR3 is TGTGCCAGCAGCTTAGGTCCTTACTATGGCTACACCTTC. The J gene is TRBJ1-2, the V gene TRBV11-2; D gene unclear. This CDR3 spans 13 amino acids. Trimming pared 1 base from V and 3 bases from J, leaving 6 bases between. In germline, CDR1 is SGHAT, CDR2 FQNNGV.

The chain links TRBV6-1 to TRBJ2-3, with D uncertain. The CDR3 is 12 amino acids. V was trimmed by 4 bases and J by 4 bases, leaving 6 bases between them. The germline V gene has CDR1 MNHNS and CDR2 SASEGT. This chain's CDR3 is CASSGAADTQYF. For the CDR3, the DNA is TGTGCCAGCAGTGGCGCGGCAGATACGCAGTATTTT.

The chain recombines TRBV30 with TRBJ1-2, with 11 bases matching TRBD1. This CDR3 has 16 amino acids. V lost 3 bases and J lost 4; bases outside the gene matches: 10. The germline V gene encodes CDR1 GTSNPN and CDR2 SVGIG (reference sequence). DNA of the CDR3: TGTGCCTGGAGCCCTACCGGGACAGGGGGAACCTATGGCTACACCTTC. Translation: CAWSPTGTGGTYGYTF.

This rearrangement joins TRBV9 to TRBJ2-3; the match to TRBD2 covers 9 bases. Unmatched junction bases numbered 15, after V lost 1 base and J lost 3 bases. The CDR3 spans 19 residues. The germline CDR1 and CDR2 sequences are SGDLS and YYNGEE. The CDR3 region is CASSVIGIAGEGSTDTQYF. The DNA for the CDR3 is TGTGCCAGCAGCGTAATAGGGATAGCGGGAGAAGGGAGTACAGATACGCAGTATTTT.

CDR3 region: CAIRGTSGNSPTYEQYF. The CDR3 nucleotides are TGTGCCATCAGAGGAACTAGCGGGAACTCGCCGACGTACGAGCAGTACTTC. This chain joins TRBV10-3 and TRBJ2-7; 10 bases are a match to TRBD2. Germline V gene data show CDR1 as ENHRY and CDR2 as SYGVKD. Germline trimming cut 6 bases from V and 4 bases from J; bases unmatched to any gene: 15. There are 17 residues in the CDR3.

The genes are TRBV7-8 and TRBJ2-7, with a tentative D call TRBD1 (6 bases). The ends were cut back, 1 base at V and 3 bases at J, with 7 bases in the middle. Germline V gives CDR1 SGHVS, CDR2 FQNEAQ. This CDR3 contains 13 residues. CDR3 amino acids: CASSLGGGYEQYF. CDR3 bases: TGTGCCAGCAGCTTAGGAGGGGGCTACGAGCAGTACTTC.

The chain employs TRBV7-3 and TRBJ2-3, with 11 bases matching TRBD2. The trim removed 5 bases at V and 2 bases at J, leaving 9 bases unmatched. The CDR3 loop spans 17 amino acids. The germline V gene has CDR1 SGHTA and CDR2 FQGTGA. The CDR3 region is CASSVQGLAVPTDTQYF. The CDR3 coding sequence is TGTGCCAGCAGCGTTCAGGGACTAGCGGTCCCCACAGATACGCAGTATTTT.